A selection of T cell receptor beta chains follows, all from one sample in a study of spatial heterogeneity in lung cancer. TCRdb re-called the 5' RACE reads with MiXCR, one entry per CDR3 protein. The sample yields some 39,000 distinct CDR3 sequences, around 7% seen once. The source was PBMCs, collected at surgery. The receptors come from a female donor with early-stage non-small cell lung cancer. CDR3s include the opening cysteine and the closing phenylalanine or tryptophan. A D gene is named only where the DNA matches it firmly. Size values are once, few and many counts, or a class for expanded clones, and some rows have none.

TRBJ2-7,TRBV20-1,TRBD1,NA,CSAIDRASSYEQYF,TGCAGTGCTATCGACAGGGCGAGCTCCTACGAGCAGTACTTC
TRBJ1-2,TRBV7-2,NA,NA,CASSLAGVINYGYTF,TGTGCCAGCAGCTTAGCCGGGGTGATAAACTATGGCTACACCTTC
TRBJ2-5,TRBV4-1,NA,few,CASSSTGWETQYF,TGCGCCAGCAGCTCCACAGGGTGGGAGACCCAGTACTTC
TRBJ1-1,TRBV5-1,NA,few,CASSFARGTEAFF,TGCGCCAGCAGCTTTGCAAGGGGCACTGAAGCTTTCTTT
TRBJ1-5,TRBV20-1,NA,NA,CSAPIPGSNQPQHF,TGCAGTGCACCTATACCTGGGAGCAATCAGCCCCAGCATTTT
TRBJ2-7,TRBV20-1,TRBD1,many,CSAILTGGNQGYEQYF,TGCAGTGCTATTCTGACAGGGGGCAATCAGGGATACGAGCAGTACTTC
TRBJ2-7,TRBV12-3/TRBV12-4,TRBD1,many,CASSARDRRTYEQYF,TGTGCCAGCAGTGCCCGGGACAGAAGAACCTACGAGCAGTACTTC
TRBJ2-7,TRBV27,TRBD2,many,CASSLRTSGVYEQYF,TGTGCCAGCAGTCTCCGGACTAGCGGGGTTTACGAGCAGTACTTC
TRBJ2-3,TRBV11-2,NA,NA,CASSRSAGTGTDTQYF,TGTGCCAGCAGCAGATCCGCGGGCACTGGCACAGATACGCAGTATTTT
TRBJ2-2,TRBV3-1,TRBD2,few,CASSQYYTSEVGELFF,TGTGCCAGCAGCCAATATTATACTAGCGAGGTCGGGGAGCTGTTTTTT
TRBJ1-1,TRBV6-5,NA,few,CASRLALGGLGGAFF,TGTGCCAGCAGACTAGCCCTCGGCGGGCTGGGTGGAGCTTTCTTT
TRBJ2-3,TRBV7-2,NA,many,CASSLFLSTRTSTDTQYF,TGTGCCAGCAGCTTATTCCTTTCGACTCGAACTAGCACAGATACGCAGTATTTT
TRBJ2-5,TRBV11-2,NA,NA,CASAASRVQETQYF,TGTGCCAGCGCTGCGAGCCGGGTCCAAGAGACCCAGTACTTC
TRBJ2-3,TRBV6-2/TRBV6-3,NA,many,CASSDPGANTQYF,TGTGCCAGCAGCGACCCCGGGGCCAATACGCAGTATTTT
TRBJ1-5,TRBV7-2,NA,NA,CASSSDPDSLQHF,TGTGCCAGCAGCTCTGACCCGGACAGTCTCCAGCATTTT
TRBJ2-3,TRBV20-1,NA,many,CSARQGTDTQYF,TGCAGTGCTAGGCAGGGCACAGATACGCAGTATTTT
TRBJ1-3,TRBV28,NA,NA,CASSLKATSSGNTIYF,TGTGCCAGCAGTTTAAAGGCGACTAGCTCTGGAAACACCATATATTTT
TRBJ1-4,TRBV28,NA,NA,CASSRFEKLFF,TGTGCCAGCAGCCGATTTGAAAAACTGTTTTTT
TRBJ2-1,TRBV7-2,NA,NA,CASSSGTGYNEQFF,TGTGCCAGCAGCTCCGGGACGGGGTACAATGAGCAGTTCTTC
TRBJ1-1,TRBV7-9,TRBD1,few,CASSFGTGGPSAEAFF,TGTGCCAGCAGTTTCGGGACAGGGGGACCGAGCGCTGAAGCTTTCTTT
TRBJ1-4,TRBV20-1,NA,few,CSALIGEKLFF,TGCAGTGCCCTAATCGGGGAAAAACTGTTTTTT
TRBJ2-3,TRBV29-1,NA,many,CSVTPGTDTQYF,TGCAGCGTTACCCCAGGCACAGATACGCAGTATTTT
TRBJ2-5,TRBV5-4,NA,few,CASSLVAGEQETQYF,TGTGCCAGCAGCTTGGTGGCAGGGGAGCAAGAGACCCAGTACTTC